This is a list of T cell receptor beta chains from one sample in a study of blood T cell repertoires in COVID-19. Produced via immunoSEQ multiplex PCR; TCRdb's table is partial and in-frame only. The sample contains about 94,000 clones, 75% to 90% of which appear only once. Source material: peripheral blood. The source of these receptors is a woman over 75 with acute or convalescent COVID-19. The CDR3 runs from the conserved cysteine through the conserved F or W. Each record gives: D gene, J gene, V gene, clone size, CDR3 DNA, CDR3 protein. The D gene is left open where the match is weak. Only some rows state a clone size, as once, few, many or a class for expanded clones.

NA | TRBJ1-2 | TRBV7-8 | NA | TGTGCCAGCAGTCTCGTTTGGGGCGCTAACTATGGCTACACCTTC | CASSLVWGANYGYTF
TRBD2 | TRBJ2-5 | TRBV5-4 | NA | TGTGCCAGCAGCTCTAGGACTAGCGGGGGGCCGAAGACCCAGTACTTC | CASSSRTSGGPKTQYF
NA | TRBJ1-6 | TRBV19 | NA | TGTGCCAGTAGTATAGTGGCGGGGAATAATTCACCCCTCCACTTT | CASSIVAGNNSPLHF
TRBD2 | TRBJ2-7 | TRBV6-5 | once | TGTGCCAGCAGCTGGAGCGGGAGCTCCTACGAGCAGTACTTC | CASSWSGSSYEQYF
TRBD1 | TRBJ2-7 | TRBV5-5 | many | TGTGCCAGCAGCTCCCCCCGGGACAGGGGGGACGAGCAGTACTTC | CASSSPRDRGDEQYF
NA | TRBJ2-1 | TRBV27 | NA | TGTGCCAGCAGTTGGCAGGGGTCGGCCTACAATGAGCAGTTCTTC | CASSWQGSAYNEQFF
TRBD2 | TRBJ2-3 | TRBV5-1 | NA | TGCGCCAGCAGCCTTAGGCAACTAGCGGGATCCACAGATACGCAGTATTTT | CASSLRQLAGSTDTQYF
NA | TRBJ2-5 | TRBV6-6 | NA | TGTGCCAGCAAATCTAGTGGCCAGCCGGAGACCCAGTACTTC | CASKSSGQPETQYF
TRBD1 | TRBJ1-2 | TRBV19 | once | TGTGCCAGTGCGACAGGGAACACTAACTATGGCTACACCTTC | CASATGNTNYGYTF
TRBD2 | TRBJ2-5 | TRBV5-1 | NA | TGCGCCAGCAGCAACAGACTAGCGGACCAAGAGACCCAGTACTTC | CASSNRLADQETQYF
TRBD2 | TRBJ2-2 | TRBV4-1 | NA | TGCGCCAGCAGCCAACGGGAGGGCCCTTCGGCCGGGGAGCTGTTTTTT | CASSQREGPSAGELFF
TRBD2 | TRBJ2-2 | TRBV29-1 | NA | TGCAGCGTTGAAAAGTCTGTAGCGGGGAACACCGGGGAGCTGTTTTTT | CSVEKSVAGNTGELFF
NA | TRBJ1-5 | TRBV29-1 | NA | TGCAGCGTTGAAGATAATAGCAATCAGCCCCAGCATTTT | CSVEDNSNQPQHF
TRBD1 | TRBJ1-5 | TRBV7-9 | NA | TGTGCCAGCAGCGCGCCCGGGACAGGGGAACAGCCCCAGCATTTT | CASSAPGTGEQPQHF
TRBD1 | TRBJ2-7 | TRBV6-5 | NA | TGTGCCAGCTCTAGGGGGCCTGCCTACGAGCAGTACTTC | CASSRGPAYEQYF
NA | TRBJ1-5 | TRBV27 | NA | TGTGCCAGCAGTTGGGAGAGCAATCAGCCCCAGCATTTT | CASSWESNQPQHF
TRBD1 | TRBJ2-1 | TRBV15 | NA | TGTGCCACCAGCAGAGCAGGGACAGGGGTCAATGAGCAGTTCTTC | CATSRAGTGVNEQFF
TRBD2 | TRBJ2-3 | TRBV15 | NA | TGTGCCACCAGCAGGGCTACCGGGACTAGCGCTTATACGCAGTATTTT | CATSRATGTSAYTQYF
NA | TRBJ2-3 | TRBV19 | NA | TGTGCCAGTAGTATTTGGAAGGGGCGTACAGATACGCAGTATTTT | CASSIWKGRTDTQYF
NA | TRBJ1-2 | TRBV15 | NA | TGTGCCACCAGCGAGACAGGTGGCTATGGCTACACCTTC | CATSETGGYGYTF
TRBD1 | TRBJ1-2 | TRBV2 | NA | TGTGCCAGCAGAGCCGGGACAGGGGATGCGATCACCTATGGCTACACCTTC | CASRAGTGDAITYGYTF
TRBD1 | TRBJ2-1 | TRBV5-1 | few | TGCGCCAGCAGCTTGACATCCGGACAGGTACCTAATGAGCAGTTCTTC | CASSLTSGQVPNEQFF
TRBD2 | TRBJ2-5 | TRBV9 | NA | TGTGCCAGCAGCGCCGGGACTAGCGGGGGGATGGGTGAGACCCAGTACTTC | CASSAGTSGGMGETQYF
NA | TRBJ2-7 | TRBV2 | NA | TGTGCCAGCATTGCCTACTCCTACGAGCAGTACTTC | CASIAYSYEQYF
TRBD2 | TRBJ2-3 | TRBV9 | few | TGTGCCAGCAGCGTAGCGGGGGGGTTGTCAGATACGCAGTATTTT | CASSVAGGLSDTQYF
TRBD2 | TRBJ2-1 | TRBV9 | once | TGTGCCAGCAGCGTATCCTGGGGACTAGCGGGAGGGCCGGAGGGCAATGAGCAGTTCTTC | CASSVSWGLAGGPEGNEQFF
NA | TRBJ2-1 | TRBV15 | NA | TGTGCCACCAGCAGAGAGAGGGGGGGCTTCAATGAGCAGTTCTTC | CATSRERGGFNEQFF
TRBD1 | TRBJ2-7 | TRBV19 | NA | TGTGCCAGTAGTATAGGTGCCGGACAGGGCTCCTACGAGCAGTACTTC | CASSIGAGQGSYEQYF
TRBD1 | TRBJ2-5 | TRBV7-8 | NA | TGTGCCAGCAGCTTAAGGGGGCGAGAGACCCAGTACTTC | CASSLRGRETQYF
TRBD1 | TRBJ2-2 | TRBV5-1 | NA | TGCGCCAGCAGCTTGTACCGGGACAGGAGAACGAACACCGGGGAGCTGTTTTTT | CASSLYRDRRTNTGELFF
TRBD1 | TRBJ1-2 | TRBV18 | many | TGTGCCAGCTCACCCAGGACAGGGTCGGGCTACACCTTC | CASSPRTGSGYTF
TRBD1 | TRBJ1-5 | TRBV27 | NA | TGTGCCAGCAGTGCCGACAGGGTATCAGGACAGCCCCAGCATTTT | CASSADRVSGQPQHF
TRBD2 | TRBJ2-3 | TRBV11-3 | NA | TGTGCCAGCAGCCCGGGACTAGCGGGGGCAACAGATACGCAGTATTTT | CASSPGLAGATDTQYF
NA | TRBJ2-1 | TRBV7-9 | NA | TGTGCCAGCAGCTCCAGGGGCCATGAGCAGTTCTTC | CASSSRGHEQFF
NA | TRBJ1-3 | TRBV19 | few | TGTGCCAGTAGTACTCGGGGGGTATTTGGAAACACCATATATTTT | CASSTRGVFGNTIYF
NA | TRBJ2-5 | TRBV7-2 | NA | TGTGCCAGCAGCATGGGTGGAGGGACCCAGTACTTC | CASSMGGGTQYF
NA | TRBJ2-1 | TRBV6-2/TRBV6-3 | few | TGTGCCAGCAGTTACTCTGGCCTTTACAATGAGCAGTTCTTC | CASSYSGLYNEQFF
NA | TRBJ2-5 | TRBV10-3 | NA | TGTGCCATCAGTGTCTGGGGGGTCACGGAGACCCAGTACTTC | CAISVWGVTETQYF
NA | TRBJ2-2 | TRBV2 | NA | TGTGCCAGCAGTGAATTTAGGGGTACCGGGGAGCTGTTTTTT | CASSEFRGTGELFF
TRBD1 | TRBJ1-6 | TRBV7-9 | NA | TGTGCCAGCAGGGGACAGGTTAATTCACCCCTCCACTTT | CASRGQVNSPLHF
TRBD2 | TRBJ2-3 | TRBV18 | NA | TGTGCCAGCTCACCACGAGCCCGCTTTAGCGGGAGCCTCTTATACCCAGATACGCAGTATTTT | CASSPRARFSGSLLYPDTQYF
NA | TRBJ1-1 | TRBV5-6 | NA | TGTGCCAGCAGCTTGGAAGCATCCAAGGGGTACACTGAAGCTTTCTTT | CASSLEASKGYTEAFF